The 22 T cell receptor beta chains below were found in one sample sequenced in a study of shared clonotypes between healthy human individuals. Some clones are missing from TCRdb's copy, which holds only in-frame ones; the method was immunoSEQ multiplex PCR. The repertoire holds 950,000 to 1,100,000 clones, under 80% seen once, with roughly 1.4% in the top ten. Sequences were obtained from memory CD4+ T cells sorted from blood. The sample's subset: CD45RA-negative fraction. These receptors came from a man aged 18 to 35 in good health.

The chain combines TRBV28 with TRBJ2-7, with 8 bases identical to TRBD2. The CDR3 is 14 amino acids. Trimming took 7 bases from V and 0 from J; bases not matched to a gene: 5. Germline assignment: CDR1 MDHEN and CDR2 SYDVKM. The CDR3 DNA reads TGTGCCAGCACAACGGGGGGGAGCTCCTACGAGCAGTACTTC. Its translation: CASTTGGSSYEQYF. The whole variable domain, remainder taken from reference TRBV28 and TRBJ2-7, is DVKVTQSSRYLVKRTGEKVFLECVQDMDHENMFWYRQDPGLGLRLIYFSYDVKMKEKGDIPEGYSVSREKKERFSLILESASTNQTSMYLCASTTGGSSYEQYFGPGTRLTVT.

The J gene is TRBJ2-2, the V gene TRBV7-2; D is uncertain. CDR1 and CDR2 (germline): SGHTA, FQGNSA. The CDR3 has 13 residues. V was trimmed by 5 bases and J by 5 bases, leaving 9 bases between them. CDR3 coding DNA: TGTGCCAGCAGCCCATGGGGAACCGGGGAGCTGTTTTTT. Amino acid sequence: CASSPWGTGELFF.

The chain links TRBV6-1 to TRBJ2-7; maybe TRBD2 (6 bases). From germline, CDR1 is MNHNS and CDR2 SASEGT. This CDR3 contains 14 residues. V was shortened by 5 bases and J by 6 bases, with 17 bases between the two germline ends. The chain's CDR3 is CASSLDGGSSEQYF. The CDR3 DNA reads TGTGCCAGCAGTCTAGACGGGGGATCCAGCGAGCAGTACTTC.

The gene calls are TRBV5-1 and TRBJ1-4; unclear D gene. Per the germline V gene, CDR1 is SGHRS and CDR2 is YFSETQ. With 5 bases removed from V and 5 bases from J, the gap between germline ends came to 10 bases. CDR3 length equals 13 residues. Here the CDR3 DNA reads TGCGCCAGCAGGAAGGACCCAAATGAAAAACTGTTTTTT. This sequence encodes CASRKDPNEKLFF.

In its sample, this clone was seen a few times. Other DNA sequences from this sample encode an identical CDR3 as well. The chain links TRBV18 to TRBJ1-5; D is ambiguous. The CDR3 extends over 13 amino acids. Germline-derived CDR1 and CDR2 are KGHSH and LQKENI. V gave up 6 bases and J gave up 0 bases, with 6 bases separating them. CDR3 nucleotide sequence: TGTGCCAGCTCTCCGCATAGCAATCAGCCCCAGCATTTT. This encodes CASSPHSNQPQHF.

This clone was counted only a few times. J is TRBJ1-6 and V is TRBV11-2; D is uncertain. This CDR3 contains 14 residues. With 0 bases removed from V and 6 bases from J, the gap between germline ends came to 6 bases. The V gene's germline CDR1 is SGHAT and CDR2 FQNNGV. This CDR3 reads CASSLDTLNSPLHF. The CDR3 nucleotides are TGTGCCAGCAGCTTAGATACCCTTAATTCACCCCTCCACTTT.

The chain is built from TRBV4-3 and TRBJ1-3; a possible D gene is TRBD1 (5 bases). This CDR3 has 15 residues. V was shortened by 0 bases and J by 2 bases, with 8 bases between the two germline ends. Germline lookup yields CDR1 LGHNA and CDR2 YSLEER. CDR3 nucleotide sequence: TGCGCCAGCAGCCAAGATCCGGGGGCTGGAAACACCATATATTTT. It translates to CASSQDPGAGNTIYF.

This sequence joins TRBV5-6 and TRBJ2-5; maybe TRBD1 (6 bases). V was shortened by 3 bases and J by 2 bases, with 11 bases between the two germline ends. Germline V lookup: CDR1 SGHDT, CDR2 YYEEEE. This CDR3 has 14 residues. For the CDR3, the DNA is TGTGCCAGCAGCTCACAGGGAAGGCAAGAGACCCAGTACTTC. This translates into CASSSQGRQETQYF.

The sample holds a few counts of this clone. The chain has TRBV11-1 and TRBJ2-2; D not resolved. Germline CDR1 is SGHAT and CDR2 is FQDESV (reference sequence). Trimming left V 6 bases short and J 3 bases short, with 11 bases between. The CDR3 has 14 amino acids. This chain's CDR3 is CASRMPTDTGELFF. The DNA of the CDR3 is TGTGCCAGCAGGATGCCAACGGACACCGGGGAGCTGTTTTTT.

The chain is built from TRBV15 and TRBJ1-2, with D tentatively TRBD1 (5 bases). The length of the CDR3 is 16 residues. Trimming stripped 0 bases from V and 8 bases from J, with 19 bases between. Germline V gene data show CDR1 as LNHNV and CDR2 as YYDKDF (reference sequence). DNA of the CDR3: TGTGCCACCAGCAGAGATCTAACCGGCAGGGAAGGGGGCTACACCTTC. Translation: CATSRDLTGREGGYTF.

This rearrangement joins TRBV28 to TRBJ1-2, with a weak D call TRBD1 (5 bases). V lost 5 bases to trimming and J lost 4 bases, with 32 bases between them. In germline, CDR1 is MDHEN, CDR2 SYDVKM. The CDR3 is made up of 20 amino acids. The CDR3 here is CASSTLGGVGSPRVFYGYTF. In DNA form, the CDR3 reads TGTGCCAGCAGTACCCTGGGGGGAGTAGGGTCCCCTAGGGTCTTCTATGGCTACACCTTC.

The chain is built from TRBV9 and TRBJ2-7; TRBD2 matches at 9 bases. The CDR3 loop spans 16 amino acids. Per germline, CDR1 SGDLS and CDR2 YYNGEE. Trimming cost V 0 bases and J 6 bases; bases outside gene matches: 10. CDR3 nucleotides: TGTGCCAGCAGCGTAGCGGCGGGGGGGCGAAGGGGCGAGCAGTACTTC. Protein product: CASSVAAGGRRGEQYF.

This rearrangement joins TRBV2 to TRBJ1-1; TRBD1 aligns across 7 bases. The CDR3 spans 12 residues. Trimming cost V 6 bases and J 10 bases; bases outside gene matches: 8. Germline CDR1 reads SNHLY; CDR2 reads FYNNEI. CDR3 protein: CASSPTGLSAFF. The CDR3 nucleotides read TGTGCCAGCAGCCCGACAGGGTTATCAGCTTTCTTT.

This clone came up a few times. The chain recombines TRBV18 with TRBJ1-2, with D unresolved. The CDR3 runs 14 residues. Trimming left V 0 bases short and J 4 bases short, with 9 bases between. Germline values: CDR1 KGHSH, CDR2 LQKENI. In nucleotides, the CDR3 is TGTGCCAGCTCACCACCGGAGGGCACCTATGGCTACACCTTC. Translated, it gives CASSPPEGTYGYTF. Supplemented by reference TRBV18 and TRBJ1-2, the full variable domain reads NAGVMQNPRHLVRRRGQEARLRCSPMKGHSHVYWYRQLPEEGLKFMVYLQKENIIDESGMPKERFSAEFPKEGPSILRIQQVVRGDSAAYFCASSPPEGTYGYTFGSGTRLTVV.

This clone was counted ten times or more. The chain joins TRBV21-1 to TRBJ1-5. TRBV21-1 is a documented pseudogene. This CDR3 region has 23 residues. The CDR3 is CASSKLARSHTHDALCSNQPQHF. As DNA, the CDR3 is TGTGCCAGCAGCAAATTGGCGAGGTCTCACACTCATGATGCACTGTGTAGCAATCAGCCCCAGCATTTT.

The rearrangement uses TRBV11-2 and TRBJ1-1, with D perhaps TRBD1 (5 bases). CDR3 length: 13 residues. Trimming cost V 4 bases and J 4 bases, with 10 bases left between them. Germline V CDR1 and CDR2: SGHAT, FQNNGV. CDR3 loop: CASSSAGSTEAFF. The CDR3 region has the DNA TGTGCCAGCAGCTCCGCAGGGAGCACTGAAGCTTTCTTT.

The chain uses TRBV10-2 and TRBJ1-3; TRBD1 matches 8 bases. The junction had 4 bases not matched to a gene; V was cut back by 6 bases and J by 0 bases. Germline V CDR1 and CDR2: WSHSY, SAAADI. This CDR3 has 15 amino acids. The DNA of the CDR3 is TGCGCCAGCAGCGGGACAGGCTTCTCTGGAAACACCATATATTTT. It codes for CASSGTGFSGNTIYF.

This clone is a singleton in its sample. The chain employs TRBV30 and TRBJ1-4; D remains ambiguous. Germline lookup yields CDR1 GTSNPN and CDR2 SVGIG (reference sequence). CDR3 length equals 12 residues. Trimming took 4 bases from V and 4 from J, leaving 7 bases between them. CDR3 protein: CAWTGFNEKLFF. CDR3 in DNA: TGTGCCTGGACAGGTTTTAATGAAAAACTGTTTTTT.

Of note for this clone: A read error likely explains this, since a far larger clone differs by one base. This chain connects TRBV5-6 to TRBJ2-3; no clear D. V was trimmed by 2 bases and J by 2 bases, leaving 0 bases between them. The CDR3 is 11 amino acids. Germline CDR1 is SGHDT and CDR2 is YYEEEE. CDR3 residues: CASSFTDTQYF. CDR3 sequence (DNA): TGTGCCAGCAGCTTCACAGATACGCAGTATTTT.

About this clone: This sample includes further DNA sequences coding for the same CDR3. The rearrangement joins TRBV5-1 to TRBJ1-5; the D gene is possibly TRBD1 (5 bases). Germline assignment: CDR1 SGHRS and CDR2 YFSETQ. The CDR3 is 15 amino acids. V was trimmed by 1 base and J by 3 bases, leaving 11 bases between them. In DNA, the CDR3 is TGCGCCAGCAGCTTGCAGGGCCAGTCCAATCAGCCCCAGCATTTT. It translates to CASSLQGQSNQPQHF.

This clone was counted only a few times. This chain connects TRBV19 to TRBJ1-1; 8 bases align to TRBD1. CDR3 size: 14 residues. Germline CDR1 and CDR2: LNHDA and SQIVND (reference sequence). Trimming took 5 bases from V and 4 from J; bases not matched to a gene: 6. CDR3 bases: TGTGCCAGTAGTTCCGGACAGGGAGGCACTGAAGCTTTCTTT. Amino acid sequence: CASSSGQGGTEAFF.

The CDR3 sequence: CASSLDVGGPSGQYF. CDR3 in DNA: TGCGCCAGCAGCTTGGACGTGGGGGGCCCCAGCGGGCAGTACTTC. The genes are TRBV5-1 and TRBJ2-7; perhaps D is TRBD1 or TRBD2 (6 bases each). Between the trimmed V and J ends, which lost 0 bases and 9 bases, there was a span of 19 bases. Germline V lookup: CDR1 SGHRS, CDR2 YFSETQ. This CDR3 region has 15 residues. The full variable domain, its missing parts supplied by reference TRBV5-1 and TRBJ2-7, is KAGVTQTPRYLIKTRGQQVTLSCSPISGHRSVSWYQQTPGQGLQFLFEYFSETQRNKGNFPGRFSGRQFSNSRSEMNVSTLELGDSALYLCASSLDVGGPSGQYFGPGTRLTVT.